This TCR beta chain was retrieved from a study of T-cell memory formation after mild COVID-19. Study background: Clusters were largely donor specific.

TCRdb recomputed calls from the 5' RACE reads with MiXCR, one row per CDR3 protein. Counted here are fewer than 250,000 distinct CDR3 sequences, around 25% occurring once; the ten biggest clones make up about an eighth. Remarks on this clonotype: Its antigen is unidentified.

Study-level findings and limits: A second wave expanding day 15 to 37 was CD4+-biased; contracting clones were balanced. Memory from before infection featured some responding clones, which suggests cross-reactive memory joined. Whether day 37 second-wave clones are SARS-CoV-2-specific was not confirmed.

The germline V gene has CDR1 MNHNY and CDR2 SVGAGI (reference sequence). This CDR3 comprises 15 residues. V shed 2 bases and J shed 0 bases, with 10 bases lying between them. This TCR derives from an adult woman who had mild COVID-19 (a few samples of this study predate the infection). Cell type and time point are not known. The specimen was PBMCs or a T cell subset sorted from them (not recorded which). The rearrangement uses TRBV6-6 and TRBJ1-2; D is ambiguous. DNA for the CDR3: TGTGCCAGCAGTTACGGCCAGCCAGCTAACTATGGCTACACCTTC. This encodes CASSYGQPANYGYTF.